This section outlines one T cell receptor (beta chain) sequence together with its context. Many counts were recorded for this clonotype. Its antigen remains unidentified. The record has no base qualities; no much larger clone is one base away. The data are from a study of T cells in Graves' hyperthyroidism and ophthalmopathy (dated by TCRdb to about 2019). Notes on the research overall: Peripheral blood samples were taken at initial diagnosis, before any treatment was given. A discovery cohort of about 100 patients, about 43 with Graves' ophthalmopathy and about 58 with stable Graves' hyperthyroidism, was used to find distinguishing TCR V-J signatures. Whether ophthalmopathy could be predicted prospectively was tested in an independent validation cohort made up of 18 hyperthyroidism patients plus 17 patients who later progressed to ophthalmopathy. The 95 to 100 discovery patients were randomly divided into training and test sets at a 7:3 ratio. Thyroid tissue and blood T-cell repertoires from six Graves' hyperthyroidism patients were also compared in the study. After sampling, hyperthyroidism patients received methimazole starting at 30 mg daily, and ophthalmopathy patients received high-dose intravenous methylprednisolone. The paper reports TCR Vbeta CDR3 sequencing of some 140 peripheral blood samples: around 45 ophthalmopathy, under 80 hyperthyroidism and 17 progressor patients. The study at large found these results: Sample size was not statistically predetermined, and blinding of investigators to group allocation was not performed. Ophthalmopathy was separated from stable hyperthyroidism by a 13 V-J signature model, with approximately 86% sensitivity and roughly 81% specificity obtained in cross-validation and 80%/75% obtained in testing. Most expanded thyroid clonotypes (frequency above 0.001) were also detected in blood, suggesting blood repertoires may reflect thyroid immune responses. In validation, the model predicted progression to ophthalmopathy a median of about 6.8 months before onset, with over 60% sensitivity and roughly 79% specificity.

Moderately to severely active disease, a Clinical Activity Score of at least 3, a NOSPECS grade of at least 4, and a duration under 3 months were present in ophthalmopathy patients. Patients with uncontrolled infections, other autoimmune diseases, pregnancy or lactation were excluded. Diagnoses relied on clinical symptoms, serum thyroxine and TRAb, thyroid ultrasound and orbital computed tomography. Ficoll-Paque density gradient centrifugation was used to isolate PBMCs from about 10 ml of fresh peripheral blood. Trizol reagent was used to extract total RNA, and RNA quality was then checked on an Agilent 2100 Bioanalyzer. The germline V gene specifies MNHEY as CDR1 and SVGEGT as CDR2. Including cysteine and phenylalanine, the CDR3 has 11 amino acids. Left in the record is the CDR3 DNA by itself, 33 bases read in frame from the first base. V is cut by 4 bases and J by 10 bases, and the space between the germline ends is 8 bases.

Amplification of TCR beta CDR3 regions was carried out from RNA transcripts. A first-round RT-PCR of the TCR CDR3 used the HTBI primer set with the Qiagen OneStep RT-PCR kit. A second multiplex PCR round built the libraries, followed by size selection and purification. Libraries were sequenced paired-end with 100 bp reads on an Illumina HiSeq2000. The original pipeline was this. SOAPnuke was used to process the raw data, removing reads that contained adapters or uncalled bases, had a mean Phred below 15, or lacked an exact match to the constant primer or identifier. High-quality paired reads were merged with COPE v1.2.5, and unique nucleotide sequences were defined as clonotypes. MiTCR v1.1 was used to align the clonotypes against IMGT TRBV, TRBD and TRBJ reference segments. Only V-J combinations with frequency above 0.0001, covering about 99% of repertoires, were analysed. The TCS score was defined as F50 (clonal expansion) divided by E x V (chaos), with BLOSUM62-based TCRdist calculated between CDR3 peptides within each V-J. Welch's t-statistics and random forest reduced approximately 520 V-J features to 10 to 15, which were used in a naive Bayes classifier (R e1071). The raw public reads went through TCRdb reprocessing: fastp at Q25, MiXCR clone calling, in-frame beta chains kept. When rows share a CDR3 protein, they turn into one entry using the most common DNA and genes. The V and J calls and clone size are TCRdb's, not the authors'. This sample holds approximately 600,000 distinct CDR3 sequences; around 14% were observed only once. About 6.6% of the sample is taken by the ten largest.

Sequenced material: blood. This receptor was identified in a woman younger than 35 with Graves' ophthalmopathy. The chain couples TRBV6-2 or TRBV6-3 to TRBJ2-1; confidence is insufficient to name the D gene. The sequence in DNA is TGTGCCAGCAGTTCCCAGGAGGAGCAGTTCTTC. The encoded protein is CASSSQEEQFF.